This T cell receptor beta chain originates from a study of OX40 agonist ivuxolimab in advanced cancers. Overall study context: Patients got intravenous ivuxolimab at 0.01 to 10 mg/kg every 2 weeks.

This table comes from immunoSEQ multiplex PCR, and its TCRdb copy is limited to in-frame clones, with some not included. Of 52,000 or so clones in the sample, around 82% are singletons; the top ten hold roughly 4%. This receptor was taken from an adult with an advanced solid tumor such as melanoma, head and neck, liver or kidney cancer. The sample was CD4+ or CD8+ T cells sorted from blood, taken in a trial of the OX40 agonist ivuxolimab.

This CDR3 is CASSYAGTGEKDTQYF. The CDR3 DNA is TGTGCCAGCAGTTACGCCGGGACAGGGGAGAAAGATACGCAGTATTTT. V usage is TRBV6-5 and J usage is TRBJ2-3; 10 nucleotides line up with TRBD1. The V gene's germline CDR1 is MNHEY and CDR2 SVGAGI. J was trimmed by 5 bases and V by 2 bases; bases with no gene match: 7. The CDR3 consists of 16 residues.